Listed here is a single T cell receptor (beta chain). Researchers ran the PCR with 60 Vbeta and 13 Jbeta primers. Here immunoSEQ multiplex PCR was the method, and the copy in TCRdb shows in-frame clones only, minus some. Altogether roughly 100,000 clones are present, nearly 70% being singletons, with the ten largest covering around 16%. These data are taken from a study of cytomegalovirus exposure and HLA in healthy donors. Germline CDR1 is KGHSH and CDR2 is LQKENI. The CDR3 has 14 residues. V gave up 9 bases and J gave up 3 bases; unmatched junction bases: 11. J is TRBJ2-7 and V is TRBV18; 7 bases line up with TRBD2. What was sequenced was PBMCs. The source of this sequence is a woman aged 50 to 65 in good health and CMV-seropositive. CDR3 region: CASNLGGIRYEQYF. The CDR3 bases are TGTGCCAGTAACCTCGGGGGGATTCGCTACGAGCAGTACTTC.